A single sample gave rise to the 16 T cell receptor beta chains below, sequenced in a study of T-cell reconstitution after alpha-beta-depleted transplantation in children. Preparation of the TCRbeta library was carried out with unique molecular identifiers. TCRdb re-analysed the PCR reads in MiXCR, keeping a single row per CDR3 protein. Found here are 55,000 to 85,000 distinct CDR3 sequences, about 11% of them singletons; the top ten hold 13%. Sequenced here: PBMCs, sampled before TCRalphabeta/CD19-depleted stem cell transplant. Source of these receptors: a boy aged 5-17 years with acute myeloid leukemia, due to receive a stem cell transplant.

This clonotype was observed a handful of times. The rearrangement links TRBV20-1 to TRBJ2-7; D ambiguous. The germline V gene encodes CDR1 DFQATT and CDR2 SNEGSKA (reference sequence). CDR3 length: 15 residues. Trimming left V 0 bases short and J 0 bases short, with 12 bases between. The CDR3 loop reads CSARDIGPASYEQYF. CDR3 DNA: TGCAGTGCTAGAGATATTGGGCCGGCCTCCTACGAGCAGTACTTC.

This chain links TRBV28 with TRBJ1-5; D remains ambiguous. With 4 bases removed from V and 8 bases from J, the gap between germline ends came to 6 bases. Germline V CDR1 and CDR2: MDHEN, SYDVKM. This CDR3 has 11 amino acids. The CDR3, as DNA: TGTGCCAGCAGTTCCCGCAAGCCCCAGCATTTT. It codes for CASSSRKPQHF.

This clonotype came up many times. V and J are TRBV7-8 and TRBJ2-1; perhaps TRBD1 as D (5 bases). The CDR3 spans 16 residues. V was shortened by 1 base and J by 2 bases, with 12 bases between the two germline ends. Germline CDR1 is SGHVS and CDR2 is FQNEAQ. For the CDR3, the DNA is TGTGCCAGCAGCTTAGGGACATTAATGACCTACAATGAGCAGTTCTTC. It codes for CASSLGTLMTYNEQFF.

This clonotype was detected many times. J is TRBJ1-5 and V is TRBV5-1; D unresolved. Germline CDR1 is SGHRS and CDR2 is YFSETQ. The length of the CDR3 is 15 residues. Deletions cut 4 bases from V and 1 base from J, with 12 bases between. For the CDR3, the DNA is TGCGCCAGCAGCCCAGAGGGAGCCAGCAATCAGCCCCAGCATTTT. It is translated as CASSPEGASNQPQHF.

This clonotype was seen repeatedly, ten times or more. The gene calls are TRBV30 and TRBJ2-7, with 8 positions matching TRBD1. With 4 bases clipped from V and 4 bases from J, the junction kept 9 bases outside the gene matches. This CDR3 region has 14 residues. The V gene's germline CDR1 is GTSNPN and CDR2 SVGIG (reference sequence). CDR3 amino acids: CAWTVRRGQYEQYF. CDR3 sequence (DNA): TGTGCCTGGACCGTCCGCAGGGGGCAGTACGAGCAGTACTTC.

This clonotype was observed many times. The rearrangement joins TRBV29-1 to TRBJ2-5; D might be TRBD1 (5 bases). Germline CDR1 SQVTM, CDR2 ANQGSEA. V lost 0 bases and J lost 6, with 20 bases in between. There are 16 residues in the CDR3. CDR3 nucleotide sequence: TGCAGCGTTGAAGACCCGAGCAGGGCGGTAGCAAAGACCCAGTACTTC. It yields the protein CSVEDPSRAVAKTQYF. The whole variable domain, remainder taken from reference TRBV29-1 and TRBJ2-5, is SAVISQKPSRDICQRGTSLTIQCQVDSQVTMMFWYRQQPGQSLTLIATANQGSEATYESGFVIDKFPISRPNLTFSTLTVSNMSPEDSSIYLCSVEDPSRAVAKTQYFGPGTRLLVL.

This clonotype has only a few counts. V is TRBV14 and J is TRBJ1-2; a weak D match, TRBD1 (5 bases). CDR3 length equals 15 residues. Looked up from germline, CDR1 is SGHDN and CDR2 is FVKESK. The germline V and J ends were trimmed by 1 base and 2 bases, with 11 bases remaining between them. The CDR3 DNA is TGTGCCAGCAGCCAAGTCACAGGCCAAAACTATGGCTACACCTTC. This codes for CASSQVTGQNYGYTF.

This clonotype has at least ten counts. The chain has TRBV5-1 and TRBJ2-1, with TRBD1 matching over 7 bases. The V gene's germline CDR1 is SGHRS and CDR2 YFSETQ. CDR3 length: 14 residues. Trimming took 7 bases from V and 0 from J; bases not matched to a gene: 4. CDR3 DNA: TGCGCCAGCCAGACAGGGATCTCCTACAATGAGCAGTTCTTC. Translation gives CASQTGISYNEQFF. The whole variable domain, remainder taken from reference TRBV5-1 and TRBJ2-1, is KAGVTQTPRYLIKTRGQQVTLSCSPISGHRSVSWYQQTPGQGLQFLFEYFSETQRNKGNFPGRFSGRQFSNSRSEMNVSTLELGDSALYLCASQTGISYNEQFFGPGTRLTVL.

This clonotype was counted ten times or more. The rearrangement links TRBV5-5 to TRBJ1-1; 12 bases match TRBD1. Trimming took 5 bases from V and 6 from J; bases not matched to a gene: 8. Germline CDR1 reads SGHKS; CDR2 reads YYEKEE (reference sequence). The CDR3 extends over 15 amino acids. DNA of the CDR3: TGTGCCAGCAGACCGCCGGGACAGGGGGCGGCTGAAGCTTTCTTT. It specifies CASRPPGQGAAEAFF.

This clonotype appeared many times. The chain couples TRBV27 to TRBJ2-2; D unresolved. Germline V CDR1 and CDR2: MNHEY, SMNVEV (reference sequence). V was clipped by 6 bases and J by 4 bases, with 6 bases between them. The CDR3 has 12 amino acids. The CDR3 coding sequence is TGTGCCAGCAGAAGGGTCACCGGGGAGCTGTTTTTT. It specifies CASRRVTGELFF.

Ten or more counts support this clonotype. This sequence joins TRBV12-3 or TRBV12-4 and TRBJ1-1; no clear D gene. V lost 5 bases to trimming and J lost 7 bases, with 17 bases between them. The CDR3 runs 14 residues. CDR3 DNA sequence: TGTGCCAGCAGTCGAGGCACGGGATACGGTGAAGCTTTCTTT. Protein sequence: CASSRGTGYGEAFF.

In its sample, this clonotype was seen many times. The chain has TRBV27 and TRBJ2-7; D unclear. Germline loops: CDR1 MNHEY, CDR2 SMNVEV (reference sequence). Between the trimmed V and J ends, which lost 2 bases and 0 bases, there was a span of 8 bases. The CDR3 length is 14 residues. The CDR3 sequence: CASSLAVNSYEQYF. As DNA, the CDR3 is TGTGCCAGCAGTTTAGCAGTGAACTCCTACGAGCAGTACTTC.

V is TRBV28 and J is TRBJ1-6, with a possible D match to TRBD1 (5 bases). Germline V gene lookup returns CDR1 MDHEN and CDR2 SYDVKM. The CDR3 contains 14 residues. The ends were cut back, 3 bases at V and 10 bases at J, with 13 bases in the middle. CDR3 in amino acids: CASSFSGTRSPLHF. As DNA, the CDR3 is TGTGCCAGCAGTTTTTCAGGGACGCGATCACCCCTCCACTTT.

This clonotype occurred many times. CDR3 in amino acids: CASSFRRNTEAFF. In nucleotides, the CDR3 is TGTGCCAGCAGTTTCCGAAGGAACACTGAAGCTTTCTTT. The J gene is TRBJ1-1, the V gene TRBV12-3 or TRBV12-4; no definite D call. The CDR3 is 13 residues long. V was shortened by 3 bases and J by 1 base, with 6 bases between the two germline ends.

This clonotype was seen repeatedly, ten times or more. The rearrangement links TRBV5-1 to TRBJ2-7; D is perhaps TRBD2 (5 bases). Deletions cut 4 bases from V and 3 bases from J, with 8 bases between. The CDR3 sequence is 12 residues long. CDR1 and CDR2 from the germline V gene are SGHRS and YFSETQ. Here the CDR3 DNA reads TGCGCCAGCAGCGTGGACTTCTACGAGCAGTACTTC. This codes for CASSVDFYEQYF. The whole variable domain, remainder taken from reference TRBV5-1 and TRBJ2-7, is KAGVTQTPRYLIKTRGQQVTLSCSPISGHRSVSWYQQTPGQGLQFLFEYFSETQRNKGNFPGRFSGRQFSNSRSEMNVSTLELGDSALYLCASSVDFYEQYFGPGTRLTVT.

This clonotype was detected ten times or more. CDR3 coding DNA: TGTGCCAGCAGTGAAGACAGGGGCTCACCCCTCCACTTT. Protein sequence: CASSEDRGSPLHF. The rearrangement uses TRBV2 and TRBJ1-6, with 7 bases matching TRBD1. Germline V gives CDR1 SNHLY, CDR2 FYNNEI. J gave up 10 bases and V 1 base, and 1 base lay outside the gene matches. This CDR3 is built from 13 residues.